These 14 T cell receptor beta chains were sequenced from one sample in a study of CXCR3-negative and CXCR3-positive naive CD8 T cells. Via 5' RACE with UMI labels, TRB cDNA libraries were prepared. TCRdb reanalyzed the 5' RACE reads, giving one entry per CDR3 protein sequence and no DNA. The table for this sample gives roughly 120,000 distinct CDR3 sequences. No antigens are known for them. Broader study findings: TRB CDR3s of CXCR3-positive naive cells were more hydrophobic than those of CXCR3-negative naive cells.

Sequenced material: naive CXCR3+ CD8+ T cells from blood. Subset reported: CD45RO-CCR7+CD27+CD95- naive CD8+ T cells expressing CXCR3 (TNR3+). The receptors come from a human donor in good health. Some clones in this sample may be carry-over from other donors' samples.

This chain links TRBV3-1 with TRBJ2-1; TCRdb reports TRBD1, a call that lacks DNA to check it against. Germline V gene data show CDR1 as LGHDT and CDR2 as YNNKEL (reference sequence). The CDR3 sequence is 16 residues long. CDR3 loop: CASSQDWAGLIDEQFF.

The V and J genes are TRBV12-3 or TRBV12-4 and TRBJ2-7. The CDR3 is made up of 13 amino acids. The CDR3 region is CASSFTRVYEQYF.

This chain joins TRBV6-2 or TRBV6-3 and TRBJ2-3; TCRdb indicates TRBD2, and absent DNA this call remains unverified. Germline V gene data show CDR1 as MNHEY and CDR2 as SVGEGT. The CDR3 loop spans 17 amino acids. CDR3 sequence reads: CASSYDRGSGGADTQYF.

The J gene is TRBJ2-1, the V gene TRBV11-1; TCRdb designates TRBD2, a call that cannot be tested without DNA. Germline assignment: CDR1 SGHAT and CDR2 FQDESV (reference sequence). CDR3 length: 16 residues. The CDR3 spells CASSDGAGEGYNEQFF.

J is TRBJ2-4 and V is TRBV29-1; TCRdb's D call, TRBD2, is unchecked because there is no DNA. In germline, CDR1 is SQVTM, CDR2 ANQGSEA. This CDR3 is built from 15 residues. CDR3 in amino acids: CSVAGTPFAKNIQYF.

The J gene is TRBJ2-5, the V gene TRBV7-9; TCRdb outputs TRBD2, but without DNA this stays unchecked. The germline V gene encodes CDR1 SEHNR and CDR2 FQNEAQ (reference sequence). The CDR3 covers 15 residues. The CDR3 is CASSSRTSLEETQYF.

The CDR3 sequence: CASSPMGGGVYGYTF. The genes are TRBV18 and TRBJ1-2; TCRdb picks TRBD1, but there is no DNA to check that call. The CDR3 totals 15 residues. Germline V gene sequence: CDR1 KGHSH, CDR2 LQKENI.

The V and J genes are TRBV3-1 and TRBJ2-2; the TRBD1 assignment by TCRdb is unverifiable without DNA. From germline, CDR1 is LGHDT and CDR2 YNNKEL (reference sequence). This CDR3 has 16 residues. The CDR3 region is CASSQGTGERAGELFF.

This rearrangement joins TRBV7-2 to TRBJ2-2. CDR3 size: 14 residues. Looked up from germline, CDR1 is SGHTA and CDR2 is FQGNSA. CDR3 sequence: CASSLFWDTGELFF.

This chain uses TRBV5-1 with TRBJ2-1; TCRdb designates TRBD1, a call that cannot be tested without DNA. Germline-derived CDR1 and CDR2 are SGHRS and YFSETQ. The CDR3 contains 18 residues. CDR3: CASSPGTALNGYYNEQFF.

CDR3 region: CSARVGLTSYNEQFF. The chain is built from TRBV20-1 and TRBJ2-1. CDR3 length equals 15 residues. The V gene's germline CDR1 is DFQATT and CDR2 SNEGSKA (reference sequence).

The rearrangement uses TRBV10-3 and TRBJ2-1. The CDR3 is made up of 11 amino acids. Germline-derived CDR1 and CDR2 are ENHRY and SYGVKD. The CDR3 is CAISESSEQFF.

The rearrangement links TRBV29-1 to TRBJ1-1; TCRdb's D call of TRBD1 is untestable without DNA. The V gene's germline CDR1 is SQVTM and CDR2 ANQGSEA. CDR3 size: 12 residues. The CDR3 is CIGGRGGTEAFF.

V and J are TRBV23-1 and TRBJ2-3; TCRdb's D call, TRBD1, is unchecked because there is no DNA. TRBV23-1 is recorded as an ORF, its role being uncertain. This CDR3 contains 14 residues. The CDR3 loop is CAIEPGGAPDTQYF.